The rows below give T cell receptor beta chains drawn from one sample of a study of T cell responses to AZD1222 COVID-19 vaccine. The protocol was immunoSEQ multiplex PCR, while the TCRdb copy is restricted to in-frame clones and leaves out a portion. The sample includes approximately 150,000 clones, just over 90% of them seen just once. The sequencing used peripheral blood, collected on day 0 of AZD1222 vaccination. These receptors came from an adult in good health. CDR3s include the opening cysteine and the closing phenylalanine or tryptophan. The D gene is left open where the match is weak. Clone size is shown for a subset of rows, as once, few, many or a class of expanded clone.

V,size,length,D,J,DNA,CDR3
TRBV12-5,NA,15,TRBD1,TRBJ2-5,TGTGCTAGTGACTCCGGGACAGGGGGTATCGAGACCCAGTACTTC,CASDSGTGGIETQYF
TRBV4-2,many,16,TRBD1,TRBJ1-5,TGTGCCAGCAGCCAAGGGACAGGGGCCAGAGGACAGCCCCAGCATTTT,CASSQGTGARGQPQHF
TRBV9,NA,16,NA,TRBJ2-3,TGTGCCAGCAGCGTAGGAGCGAGCACAGACACAGATACGCAGTATTTT,CASSVGASTDTDTQYF
TRBV6-6,NA,14,NA,TRBJ2-2,TGTGCCAGCTTTCGCGGGCAGGGTACCGGGGAGCTGTTTTTT,CASFRGQGTGELFF
TRBV3-1/TRBV3-2,NA,15,NA,TRBJ1-6,TGTGCCAGCAGGGGGGAGGGAGAGTATAATTCACCCCTCCACTTT,CASRGEGEYNSPLHF
TRBV5-6,NA,15,TRBD1,TRBJ1-2,TGTGCCAGCAGCCGGACAGGGGATCTGGGCTATGGCTACACCTTC,CASSRTGDLGYGYTF
TRBV5-4,NA,17,TRBD2,TRBJ2-7,TGTGCCAGCAGCCCCAAGCGGGAGGGGGTTACCACCTACGAGCAGTACTTC,CASSPKREGVTTYEQYF
TRBV19,NA,15,NA,TRBJ1-5,TGTGCCAGTACCCCCGACAGGTCGTGGAATCAGCCCCAGCATTTT,CASTPDRSWNQPQHF
TRBV19,once,15,NA,TRBJ1-4,TGTGCCAGTAGGGACCCGGACCTGACTGGGGGAAAACTGTTTTTT,CASRDPDLTGGKLFF
TRBV27,NA,13,NA,TRBJ2-1,TGTGCCAGCAGGGGGGACCGTTCCTTACCTTGGATCTTC,CASRGDRSLPWIF
TRBV5-4,NA,15,TRBD2,TRBJ2-1,TGTGCCAGCAGCCCAGAAGTAGAGCTAGCGGGGAGACCGTTCTTC,CASSPEVELAGRPFF
TRBV7-9,NA,16,TRBD1,TRBJ1-2,TGTGCCAGCAGCTTAGTCGGGACAGGGGAAGGCTATGGCTACACCTTC,CASSLVGTGEGYGYTF
TRBV30,NA,13,NA,TRBJ1-6,TGTGCCTGGAGGGGACCGCCTAATTCACCCCTCCACTTT,CAWRGPPNSPLHF
TRBV7-6,NA,19,TRBD2,TRBJ2-1,TGTGCCAGCAGCTTAAGGGCCTCGGGAAATAGCGGGAGGGCCCCTGAGCAGTTCTTC,CASSLRASGNSGRAPEQFF
TRBV5-1,NA,16,NA,TRBJ1-4,TGCGCCAGCAGCTCAGGGACTGGGGGCACTAATGAAAAACTGTTTTTT,CASSSGTGGTNEKLFF
TRBV10-1,NA,11,NA,TRBJ1-3,TGCGCCATCGGGATTGGAAACACCATATATTTT,CAIGIGNTIYF
TRBV6-5,NA,14,TRBD1,TRBJ1-2,TGTGCCAGCGTATGGACAGGGGGCGTGAATGGCTACACCTTC,CASVWTGGVNGYTF
TRBV19,NA,17,TRBD1,TRBJ1-1,TGTGCCAGTAGTACCCCCCCAGGGGGCTTGATGAACACTGAAGCTTTCTTT,CASSTPPGGLMNTEAFF
TRBV29-1,NA,11,TRBD1,TRBJ1-2,TGCAGCGACACAGGGGGCTATGGCTACACCTTC,CSDTGGYGYTF
TRBV4-1,NA,14,NA,TRBJ1-2,TGCGCCAGCAGCCAAGTAGACACGGACCATGGCTACACCTTC,CASSQVDTDHGYTF
TRBV3-1/TRBV3-2,NA,17,TRBD2,TRBJ2-1,TGTGCCAGCAGCCAAGACGAACCTAGCGGGAGTCTGAATGAGCAGTTCTTC,CASSQDEPSGSLNEQFF
TRBV7-2,NA,15,NA,TRBJ1-1,TGTGCCAGCAGCTTAATGAGCGTCCGACGGACTGAAGCTTTCTTT,CASSLMSVRRTEAFF
TRBV12-5,NA,18,TRBD1,TRBJ1-1,TGTGCTAGTGGTTCCCGTAGGGAGGACAGGGGACCGAACACTGAAGCTTTCTTT,CASGSRREDRGPNTEAFF
TRBV9,NA,20,TRBD2,TRBJ2-1,TGTGCCAGCAGCGTGAGCGGCGGAAGTAGCGGGAGCCGCAGGGACAATGAGCAGTTCTTC,CASSVSGGSSGSRRDNEQFF
TRBV5-1,NA,16,TRBD1,TRBJ2-7,TGCGCCAGCAGCTCAACTGGGGACAGATCAAACTACGAGCAGTACTTC,CASSSTGDRSNYEQYF
TRBV5-1,NA,19,TRBD2,TRBJ2-1,TGCGCCAGCACCCCGGTGGGGACTAGCGGGGGAAGCTCCTACAATGAGCAGTTCTTC,CASTPVGTSGGSSYNEQFF
TRBV2,NA,15,TRBD1,TRBJ2-7,TGTGCCAGCAGTGGGACGGACAGGGGGCTCTACGAGCAGTACTTC,CASSGTDRGLYEQYF
TRBV10-3,NA,15,NA,TRBJ1-1,TGTGCCATCAGTGAAACGGGACACGCGGGGACTGAAGCTTTCTTT,CAISETGHAGTEAFF